This TCR beta chain was documented in a study of blood T cell repertoires in COVID-19. About the study: Collection of acute and convalescent COVID-19 samples took place in the United States, Italy and Spain.

Some clones are missing from TCRdb's copy, which holds only in-frame ones; the method was immunoSEQ multiplex PCR. The table shows 150,000 or so clones, with around 86% occurring only once. A note on this clone: The sample contains more than one DNA sequence encoding this CDR3.

The V gene's germline CDR1 is SGHTA and CDR2 FQGNSA. The CDR3 is 13 amino acids. V shed 10 bases and J shed 0 bases, with 13 bases lying between them. The chain carries TRBV7-2 and TRBJ2-7; tentative D call: TRBD1 (6 bases). This TCR came from an elderly man with acute or convalescent COVID-19. The sample comprised peripheral blood. The CDR3 here is CAIDRDNSYEQYF. DNA of the CDR3: TGTGCCATCGACCGGGACAACTCCTACGAGCAGTACTTC.